This is a list of T cell receptor beta chains from one sample in a study of T cell responses to AZD1222 COVID-19 vaccine. Only in-frame clones appear in the TCRdb table, and some are missing; sequencing was by immunoSEQ multiplex PCR. The table lists more than 80,000 clones, approximately 83% of them singletons, with 9.5% to 13% in the top ten. The input for sequencing was peripheral blood, taken 28 days after the second AZD1222 dose. These receptors were taken from an adult who received the AZD1222 COVID-19 vaccine. Each CDR3 is given with its conserved first and last residue. The D gene is left open where the match is weak. Some rows mark clone size as missing; the rest say once, few, many or name a class of expanded clone.

once	-	TRBV7-2	TRBJ1-1	17	TGTGCCAGCAGCTTATCCCAGGCAGGTTATAGGAACACTGAAGCTTTCTTT	CASSLSQAGYRNTEAFF
-	-	TRBV10-3	TRBJ2-1	14	TGTGCCACATTCGGGGGCCCGCTTGGGGGTGAGCAGTTCTTC	CATFGGPLGGEQFF
-	-	TRBV15	TRBJ1-5	13	TGTGCCACCAGTCGGCCCAGCAATCAGCCCCAGCATTTT	CATSRPSNQPQHF
-	-	TRBV28	TRBJ1-5	12	TGTGCCAGCAGTAAGGGGTATCAGCCCCAGCATTTT	CASSKGYQPQHF
-	-	TRBV3-1/TRBV3-2	TRBJ2-2	14	TGTGCCAGCAGCCAAGATTGGAGCACCGGGGAGCTGTTTTTT	CASSQDWSTGELFF
-	-	TRBV7-8	TRBJ1-2	11	TGTGCCAGCAGCCTGAGCTATGGCTACACCTTC	CASSLSYGYTF
-	TRBD2	TRBV5-1	TRBJ2-5	15	TGCGCCAGCAGCACGATGGGAGCGGGAGGGGAGACCCAGTACTTC	CASSTMGAGGETQYF
-	-	TRBV24-1	TRBJ2-5	13	TGTGCCACCAGTGGCCCCCCTCAAGAGACCCAGTACTTC	CATSGPPQETQYF
once	-	TRBV7-9	TRBJ2-5	14	TGTGCCAGCAGCTTAGGTACGGACAGTGAGACCCAGTACTTC	CASSLGTDSETQYF
once	-	TRBV2	TRBJ1-4	12	TGTGCCACGGCGACAACTAATGAAAAACTGTTTTTT	CATATTNEKLFF
-	-	TRBV4-3	TRBJ1-2	15	TGCGCCAGCAGCCAAGATTGGGGGGGGTCCTATGGCTACACCTTC	CASSQDWGGSYGYTF
-	TRBD2	TRBV7-8	TRBJ2-4	19	TGTGCCAGCAGCCCGACGGGACTAGCGGGGGGTACTCCCAAAAACATTCAGTACTTC	CASSPTGLAGGTPKNIQYF
-	TRBD2	TRBV18	TRBJ2-2	14	TGTGCCAGCTCAGCGGGGGGAAACACCGGGGAGCTGTTTTTT	CASSAGGNTGELFF
once	-	TRBV24-1	TRBJ1-5	14	TGTGCCACCAGTGATTTGCAGAACGATCAGCCCCAGCATTTT	CATSDLQNDQPQHF
-	-	TRBV6-2/TRBV6-3	TRBJ1-5	18	TGTGCCAGCAGTTACTCGACAGTAATTATGTATAGCAATCAGCCCCAGCATTTT	CASSYSTVIMYSNQPQHF
-	TRBD1	TRBV29-1	TRBJ1-2	14	TGCAGCGTTGAAAATTTCGGGACAGCTAATGGCTACACCTTC	CSVENFGTANGYTF
-	-	TRBV7-2	TRBJ2-4	14	TGTGCCAGCAGCTTCGGACAAACCAAAAACATTCAGTACTTC	CASSFGQTKNIQYF
-	TRBD2	TRBV15	TRBJ2-2	14	TGTGCCACCAGCACGGGCGGGGGCACCGGGGAGCTGTTTTTT	CATSTGGGTGELFF
-	TRBD1	TRBV10-3	TRBJ1-2	14	TGTGCCATCAGTGACATGGGTACAGGGGATGGCTACACCTTC	CAISDMGTGDGYTF
few	TRBD1	TRBV19	TRBJ2-7	15	TGTGCCAGTAGTAGAGGACAGGGGCTAAACTACGAGCAGTACTTC	CASSRGQGLNYEQYF
-	-	TRBV4-1	TRBJ2-3	14	TGCGCCAGCAGCGAGCTACCAGGGACAGATACGCAGTATTTT	CASSELPGTDTQYF
-	TRBD1	TRBV10-2	TRBJ1-5	16	TGCGCCAGCGCAAAATCCGGGACAGCCAGCAATCAGCCCCAGCATTTT	CASAKSGTASNQPQHF
-	TRBD1	TRBV28	TRBJ1-2	16	TGTGCCAGCAGTTTTCCACCCCCGCAGGGGGACTATGGCTACACCTTC	CASSFPPPQGDYGYTF
-	-	TRBV28	TRBJ2-3	16	TGTGCCAGCAGCATTCGGACAATCGACTTCACAGATACGCAGTATTTT	CASSIRTIDFTDTQYF
-	-	TRBV6-5	TRBJ1-1	14	TGTGCCAGCAGTCCGAGGGGGGCGAACGCTGAAGCTTTCTTT	CASSPRGANAEAFF
-	TRBD1	TRBV5-4	TRBJ2-1	17	TGTGCCAGCATTCCACCAGGGAAAGGGGGCAACCACAATGAGCAGTTCTTC	CASIPPGKGGNHNEQFF
once	TRBD1	TRBV14	TRBJ1-2	13	TGTGCCAGCAGCCCTCGGACAGGGGATGGCTACACCTTC	CASSPRTGDGYTF
-	-	TRBV25-1	TRBJ2-7	14	TGTGCCAGCAGCCCATCCGGAGGCAGGGACGAGCAGTACTTC	CASSPSGGRDEQYF
-	TRBD1	TRBV4-2	TRBJ1-2	17	TGTGCCAGCAGCCAAGTTTTGCCCGGCCAGGGGGCCGTTGGCTACACCTTC	CASSQVLPGQGAVGYTF
-	-	TRBV7-2	TRBJ2-1	15	TGTGCCAGCAGCTTAAGCGGTAGCTCCTACAATGAGCAGTTCTTC	CASSLSGSSYNEQFF
-	TRBD1	TRBV5-6	TRBJ1-5	19	TGTGCCAGCAGCTTACGGACAGGAGGGGGATCGAGGGGCAATCAGCCCCAGCATTTT	CASSLRTGGGSRGNQPQHF
-	-	TRBV10-2	TRBJ2-5	14	TGCGCCAGCAGTGAGGCCGGGGCCGGCGAGACCCAGTACTTC	CASSEAGAGETQYF
-	-	TRBV28	TRBJ1-5	11	TGTGCCAGCAGTCCGAACAGGGCGCAGCATTTT	CASSPNRAQHF
-	-	TRBV18	TRBJ1-1	13	TGTGCCAGCTCTTCGCCGGGACGCACTGAAGCTTTCTTT	CASSSPGRTEAFF
-	-	TRBV28	TRBJ1-1	14	TGTGCCAGCAGTTGGTGGGGGCAGGACACTGAAGCTTTCTTT	CASSWWGQDTEAFF
few	-	TRBV19	TRBJ1-2	12	TGTGCCAGTAGTATAGTCGGGTTCGGCTACACCTTC	CASSIVGFGYTF
-	TRBD1	TRBV12-5	TRBJ2-1	14	TGTGCTAGTGGTTTGGAGGGGACAGGCAATGAGCAGTTCTTC	CASGLEGTGNEQFF
once	-	TRBV12-5	TRBJ2-1	16	TGTGCTAGTGGTTTGGTACGCGGCAGGCCTAAGGATGAGCAGTTCTTC	CASGLVRGRPKDEQFF
-	-	TRBV10-3	TRBJ2-1	14	TGTGCCGCCAGAAAGGACAGATCAGTATATGAGCAGTTCTTC	CAARKDRSVYEQFF
-	TRBD1	TRBV5-4	TRBJ1-2	13	TGTGCCAGCAGCTTGGAACAGGGGGATGGCTACACCTTC	CASSLEQGDGYTF
-	-	TRBV24-1	TRBJ1-1	12	TGTGCCACCAGTGATGAGGCGGAGGAAGCTTTCTTT	CATSDEAEEAFF
once	-	TRBV5-1	TRBJ1-3	18	TGCGCCAGCAGCTTGAATATCGGGGGCGCAGTATCTGGAAACACCATATATTTT	CASSLNIGGAVSGNTIYF
-	TRBD1	TRBV4-2	TRBJ1-3	15	TGTGCCAGCAGCCTGTCCGACAGGGGAGCAAACACCATATATTTT	CASSLSDRGANTIYF
-	-	TRBV21-1	TRBJ2-7	16	TGTGCCAGCAGCAAAGTTCGCGACGGTGATGACTACGAGCAGTACTTC	CASSKVRDGDDYEQYF